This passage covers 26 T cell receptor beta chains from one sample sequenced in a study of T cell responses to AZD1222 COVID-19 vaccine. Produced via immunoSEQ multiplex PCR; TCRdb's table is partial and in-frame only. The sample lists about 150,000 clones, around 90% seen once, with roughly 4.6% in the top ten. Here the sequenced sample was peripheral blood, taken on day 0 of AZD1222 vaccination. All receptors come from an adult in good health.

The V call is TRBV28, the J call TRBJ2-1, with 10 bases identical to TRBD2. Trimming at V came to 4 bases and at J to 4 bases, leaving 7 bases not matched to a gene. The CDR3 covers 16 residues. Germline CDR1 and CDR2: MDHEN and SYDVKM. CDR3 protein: CASSSPAGGGYNEQFF. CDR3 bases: TGTGCCAGCAGTTCTCCAGCGGGAGGGGGATACAATGAGCAGTTCTTC.

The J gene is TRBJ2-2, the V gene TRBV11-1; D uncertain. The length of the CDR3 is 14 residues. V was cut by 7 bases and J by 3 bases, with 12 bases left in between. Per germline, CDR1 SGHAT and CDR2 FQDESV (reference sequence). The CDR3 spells CASTFRTHTGELFF. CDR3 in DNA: TGTGCCAGCACCTTCAGGACGCACACCGGGGAGCTGTTTTTT.

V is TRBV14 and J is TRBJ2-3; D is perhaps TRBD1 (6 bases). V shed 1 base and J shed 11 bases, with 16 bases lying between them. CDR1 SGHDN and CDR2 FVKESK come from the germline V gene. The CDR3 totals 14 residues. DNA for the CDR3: TGTGCCAGCAGCCAAGCAGGTGGTGGACAGAAGCAGTATTTT. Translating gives CASSQAGGGQKQYF.

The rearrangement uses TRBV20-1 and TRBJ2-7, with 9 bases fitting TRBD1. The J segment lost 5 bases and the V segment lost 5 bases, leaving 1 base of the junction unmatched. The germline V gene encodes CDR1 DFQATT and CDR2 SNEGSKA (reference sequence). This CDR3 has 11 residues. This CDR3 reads CSAGTGNEQYF. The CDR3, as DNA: TGCAGTGCTGGGACAGGGAACGAGCAGTACTTC.

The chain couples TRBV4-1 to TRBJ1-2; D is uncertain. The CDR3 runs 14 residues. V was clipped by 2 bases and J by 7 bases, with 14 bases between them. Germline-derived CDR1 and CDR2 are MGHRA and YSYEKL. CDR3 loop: CASSQPVANSGYTF. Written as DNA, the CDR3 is TGCGCCAGCAGCCAACCTGTTGCGAATAGTGGCTACACCTTC.

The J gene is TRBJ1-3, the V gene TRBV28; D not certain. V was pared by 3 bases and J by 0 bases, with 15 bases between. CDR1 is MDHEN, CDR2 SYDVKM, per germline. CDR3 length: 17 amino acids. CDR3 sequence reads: CASSLVGTLSSGNTIYF. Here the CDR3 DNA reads TGTGCCAGCAGTTTGGTAGGCACGCTGTCCTCTGGAAACACCATATATTTT.

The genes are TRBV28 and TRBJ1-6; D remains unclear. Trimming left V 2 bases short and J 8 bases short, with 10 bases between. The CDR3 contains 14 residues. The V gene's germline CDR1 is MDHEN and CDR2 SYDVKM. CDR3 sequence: CASSLGRLDSPLHF. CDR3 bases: TGTGCCAGCAGTTTAGGCAGACTCGATTCACCCCTCCACTTT.

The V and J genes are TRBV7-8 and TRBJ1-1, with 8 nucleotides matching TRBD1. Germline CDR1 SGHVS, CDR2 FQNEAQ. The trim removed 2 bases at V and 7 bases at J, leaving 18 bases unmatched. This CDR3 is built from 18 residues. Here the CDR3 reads CASSLSGLGQGFSYEAFF. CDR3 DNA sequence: TGTGCCAGCAGCTTAAGTGGACTAGGACAGGGATTTTCGTATGAAGCTTTCTTT.

The CDR3 nucleotides read TGCAGCGTTGCGGGGGACAGGGGTGACTATGGCTACACCTTC. Residues: CSVAGDRGDYGYTF. The chain links TRBV29-1 to TRBJ1-2, with 10 bases aligning to TRBD1. Germline assignment: CDR1 SQVTM and CDR2 ANQGSEA. CDR3 size: 14 residues. V was pared by 4 bases and J by 3 bases, with 5 bases of the junction left unmatched.

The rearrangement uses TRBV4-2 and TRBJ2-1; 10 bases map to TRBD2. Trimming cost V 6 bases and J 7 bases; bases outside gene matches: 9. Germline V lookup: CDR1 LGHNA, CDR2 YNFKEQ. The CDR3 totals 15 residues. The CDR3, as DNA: TGTGCCAGCAGAGAAGCGGGAGGGTGGGAAAATGAGCAGTTCTTC. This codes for CASREAGGWENEQFF.

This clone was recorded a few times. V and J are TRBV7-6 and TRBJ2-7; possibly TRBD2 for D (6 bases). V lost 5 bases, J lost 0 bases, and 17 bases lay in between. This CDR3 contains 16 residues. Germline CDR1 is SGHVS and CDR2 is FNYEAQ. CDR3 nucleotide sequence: TGTGCCAGCAGCCCAACGGGCGGGACCTTCTCCTACGAGCAGTACTTC. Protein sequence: CASSPTGGTFSYEQYF.

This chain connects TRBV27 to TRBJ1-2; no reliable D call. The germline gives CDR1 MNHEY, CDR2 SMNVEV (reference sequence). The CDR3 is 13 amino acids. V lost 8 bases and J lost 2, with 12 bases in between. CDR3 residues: CASGGPANYGYTF. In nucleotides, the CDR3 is TGTGCCAGCGGAGGTCCAGCCAACTATGGCTACACCTTC.

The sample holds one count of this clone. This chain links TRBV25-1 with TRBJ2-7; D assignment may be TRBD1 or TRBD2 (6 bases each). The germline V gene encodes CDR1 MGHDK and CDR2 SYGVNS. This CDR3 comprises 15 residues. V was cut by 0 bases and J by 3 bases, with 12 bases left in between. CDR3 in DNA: TGTGCCAGCAGTGAATATAGGGGGGCCCTCTACGAGCAGTACTTC. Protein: CASSEYRGALYEQYF.

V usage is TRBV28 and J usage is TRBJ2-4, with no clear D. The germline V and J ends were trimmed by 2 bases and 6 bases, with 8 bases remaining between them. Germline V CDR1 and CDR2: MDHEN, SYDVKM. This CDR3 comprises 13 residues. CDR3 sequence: CASSLIQTNIQYF. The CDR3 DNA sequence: TGTGCCAGCAGTTTAATACAGACAAACATTCAGTACTTC.

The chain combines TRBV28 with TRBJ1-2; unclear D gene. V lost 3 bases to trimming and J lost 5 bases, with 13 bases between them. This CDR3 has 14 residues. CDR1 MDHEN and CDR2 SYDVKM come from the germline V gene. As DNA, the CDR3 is TGTGCCAGCAGTTTTAACGCCGCTGGGTATGGCTACACCTTC. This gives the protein CASSFNAAGYGYTF.

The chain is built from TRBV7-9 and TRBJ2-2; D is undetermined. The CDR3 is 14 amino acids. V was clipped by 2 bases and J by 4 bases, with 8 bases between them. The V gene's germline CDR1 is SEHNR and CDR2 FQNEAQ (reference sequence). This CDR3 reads CASSLTGPTGELFF. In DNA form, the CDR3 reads TGTGCCAGCAGCTTAACCGGGCCCACCGGGGAGCTGTTTTTT.

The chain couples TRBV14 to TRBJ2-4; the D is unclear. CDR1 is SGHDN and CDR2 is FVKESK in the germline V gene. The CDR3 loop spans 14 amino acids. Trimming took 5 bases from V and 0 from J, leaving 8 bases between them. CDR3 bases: TGTGCCAGCAGCACAGACTTAGCCAAAAACATTCAGTACTTC. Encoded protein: CASSTDLAKNIQYF.

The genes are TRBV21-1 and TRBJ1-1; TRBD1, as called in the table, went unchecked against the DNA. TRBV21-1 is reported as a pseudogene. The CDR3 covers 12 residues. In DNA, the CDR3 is TGTGCCAGCAGCAAAGGGCAAACTGAAGCTTTCTTT. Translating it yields CASSKGQTEAFF.

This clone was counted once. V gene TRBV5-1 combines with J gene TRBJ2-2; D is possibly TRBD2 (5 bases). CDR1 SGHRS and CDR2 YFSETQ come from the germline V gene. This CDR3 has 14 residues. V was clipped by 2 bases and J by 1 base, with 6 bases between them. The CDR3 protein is CASSFGGNTGELFF. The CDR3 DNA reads TGCGCCAGCAGCTTTGGAGGGAACACCGGGGAGCTGTTTTTT.

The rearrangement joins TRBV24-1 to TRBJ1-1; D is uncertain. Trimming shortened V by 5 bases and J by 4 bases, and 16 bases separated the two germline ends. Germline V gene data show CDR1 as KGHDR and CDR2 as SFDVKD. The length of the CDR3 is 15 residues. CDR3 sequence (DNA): TGTGCCACCAGTGCCGCGTCCCCAGGAGTCACTGAAGCTTTCTTT. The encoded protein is CATSAASPGVTEAFF.

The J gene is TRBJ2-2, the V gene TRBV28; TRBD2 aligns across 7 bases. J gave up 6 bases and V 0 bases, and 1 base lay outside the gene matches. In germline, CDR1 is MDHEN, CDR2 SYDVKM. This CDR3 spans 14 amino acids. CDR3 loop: CASSLWAGAGELFF. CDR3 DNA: TGTGCCAGCAGTTTATGGGCGGGGGCCGGGGAGCTGTTTTTT.

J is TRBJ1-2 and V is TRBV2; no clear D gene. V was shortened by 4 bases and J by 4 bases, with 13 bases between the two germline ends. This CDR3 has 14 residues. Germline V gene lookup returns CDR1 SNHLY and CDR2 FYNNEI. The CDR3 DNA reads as TGTGCCAGCAGTGGCCAAGGGATGGGCTATGGCTACACCTTC. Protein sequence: CASSGQGMGYGYTF.

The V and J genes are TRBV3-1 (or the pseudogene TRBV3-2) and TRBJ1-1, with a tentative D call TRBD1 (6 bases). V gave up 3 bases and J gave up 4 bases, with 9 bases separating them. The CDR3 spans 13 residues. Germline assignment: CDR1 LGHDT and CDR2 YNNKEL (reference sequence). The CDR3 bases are TGTGCCAGCAGCCAGGGGGCAGGCACTGAAGCTTTCTTT. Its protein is CASSQGAGTEAFF.

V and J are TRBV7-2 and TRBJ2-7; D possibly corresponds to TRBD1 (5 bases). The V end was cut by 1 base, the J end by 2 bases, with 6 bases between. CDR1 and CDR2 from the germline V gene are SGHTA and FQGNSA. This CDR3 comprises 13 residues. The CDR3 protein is CASSLGQPYEQYF. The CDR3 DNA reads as TGTGCCAGCAGCTTAGGACAGCCCTACGAGCAGTACTTC.

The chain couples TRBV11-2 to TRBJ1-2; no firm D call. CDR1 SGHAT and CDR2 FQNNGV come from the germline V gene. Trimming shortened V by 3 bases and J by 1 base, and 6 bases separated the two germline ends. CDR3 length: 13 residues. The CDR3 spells CASSLGFNYGYTF. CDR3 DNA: TGTGCCAGCAGCTTGGGCTTTAACTATGGCTACACCTTC.

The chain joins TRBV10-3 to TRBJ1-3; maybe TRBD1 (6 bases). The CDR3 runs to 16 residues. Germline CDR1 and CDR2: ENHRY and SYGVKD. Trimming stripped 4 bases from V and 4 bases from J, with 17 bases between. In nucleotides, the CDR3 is TGTGCCATCAGTGGGACGGAGCAGGGGCTCGGAAACACCATATATTTT. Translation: CAISGTEQGLGNTIYF.